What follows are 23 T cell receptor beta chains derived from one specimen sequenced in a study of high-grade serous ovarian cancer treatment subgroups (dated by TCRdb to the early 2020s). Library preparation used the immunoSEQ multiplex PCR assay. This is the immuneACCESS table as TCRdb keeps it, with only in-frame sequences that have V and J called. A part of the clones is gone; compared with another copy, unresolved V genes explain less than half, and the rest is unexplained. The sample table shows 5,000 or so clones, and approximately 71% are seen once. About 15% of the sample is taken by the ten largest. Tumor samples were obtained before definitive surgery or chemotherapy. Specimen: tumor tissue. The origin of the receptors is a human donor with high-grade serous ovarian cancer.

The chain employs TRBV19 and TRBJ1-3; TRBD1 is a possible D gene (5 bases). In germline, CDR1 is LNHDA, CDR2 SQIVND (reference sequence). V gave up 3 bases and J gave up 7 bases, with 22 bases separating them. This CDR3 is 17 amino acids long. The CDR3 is CASSMTWSVEKGNTIYF. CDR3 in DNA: TGTGCCAGTAGTATGACTTGGAGCGTGGAGAAGGGGAACACCATATATTTT. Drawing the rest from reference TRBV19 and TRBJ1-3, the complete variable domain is DGGITQSPKYLFRKEGQNVTLSCEQNLNHDAMYWYRQDPGQGLRLIYYSQIVNDFQKGDIAEGYSVSREKKESFPLTVTSAQKNPTAFYLCASSMTWSVEKGNTIYFGEGSWLTVV.

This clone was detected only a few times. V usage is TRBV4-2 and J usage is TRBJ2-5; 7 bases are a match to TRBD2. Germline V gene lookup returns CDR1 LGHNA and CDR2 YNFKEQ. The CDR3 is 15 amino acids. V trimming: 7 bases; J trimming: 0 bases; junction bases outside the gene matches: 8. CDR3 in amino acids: CASTAGRGDQETQYF. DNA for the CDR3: TGTGCCAGCACCGCGGGGAGGGGAGACCAAGAGACCCAGTACTTC.

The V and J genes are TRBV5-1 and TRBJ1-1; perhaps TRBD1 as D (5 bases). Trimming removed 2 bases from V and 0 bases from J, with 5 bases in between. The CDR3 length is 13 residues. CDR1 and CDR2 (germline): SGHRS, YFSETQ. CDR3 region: CASSLGVNTEAFF. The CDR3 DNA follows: TGCGCCAGCAGCTTAGGGGTGAACACTGAAGCTTTCTTT.

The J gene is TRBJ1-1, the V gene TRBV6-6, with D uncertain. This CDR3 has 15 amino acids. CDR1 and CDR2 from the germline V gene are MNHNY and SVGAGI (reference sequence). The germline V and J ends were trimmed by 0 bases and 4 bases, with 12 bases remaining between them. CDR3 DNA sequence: TGTGCCAGCAGTTACTCGATCCAGGCCCCCACTGAAGCTTTCTTT. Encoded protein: CASSYSIQAPTEAFF.

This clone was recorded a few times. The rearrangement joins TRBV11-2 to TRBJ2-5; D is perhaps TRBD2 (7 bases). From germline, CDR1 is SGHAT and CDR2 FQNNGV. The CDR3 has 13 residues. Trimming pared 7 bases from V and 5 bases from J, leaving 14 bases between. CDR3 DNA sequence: TGTGCCAGCACTCGTGGGAGGGGGGAGACCCAGTACTTC. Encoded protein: CASTRGRGETQYF.

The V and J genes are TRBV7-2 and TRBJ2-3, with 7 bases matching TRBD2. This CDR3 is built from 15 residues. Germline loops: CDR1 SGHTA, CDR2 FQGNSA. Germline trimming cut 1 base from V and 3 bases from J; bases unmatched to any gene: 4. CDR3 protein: CASSLGLAATDTQYF. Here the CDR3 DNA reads TGTGCCAGCAGCTTAGGGCTAGCGGCTACAGATACGCAGTATTTT.

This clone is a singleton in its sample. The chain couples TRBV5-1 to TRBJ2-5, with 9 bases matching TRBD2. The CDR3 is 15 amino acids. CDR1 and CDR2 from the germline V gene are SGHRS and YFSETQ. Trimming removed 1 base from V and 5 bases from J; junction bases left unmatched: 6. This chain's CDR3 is CASSLSDSGGETQYF. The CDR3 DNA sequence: TGCGCCAGCAGCTTGTCAGATAGCGGGGGTGAGACCCAGTACTTC.

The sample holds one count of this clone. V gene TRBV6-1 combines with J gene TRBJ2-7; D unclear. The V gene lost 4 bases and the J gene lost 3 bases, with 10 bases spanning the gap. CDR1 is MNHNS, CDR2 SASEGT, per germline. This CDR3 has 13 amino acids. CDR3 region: CASSVTEFYEQYF. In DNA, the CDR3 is TGTGCCAGCAGTGTAACAGAGTTCTACGAGCAGTACTTC.

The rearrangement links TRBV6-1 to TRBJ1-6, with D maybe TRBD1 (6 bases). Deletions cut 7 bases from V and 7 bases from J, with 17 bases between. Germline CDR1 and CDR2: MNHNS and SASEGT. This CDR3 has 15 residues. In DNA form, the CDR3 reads TGTGCCAGCATAGCCAACAGGGCAGGCAATTCACCCCTCCACTTT. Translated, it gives CASIANRAGNSPLHF.

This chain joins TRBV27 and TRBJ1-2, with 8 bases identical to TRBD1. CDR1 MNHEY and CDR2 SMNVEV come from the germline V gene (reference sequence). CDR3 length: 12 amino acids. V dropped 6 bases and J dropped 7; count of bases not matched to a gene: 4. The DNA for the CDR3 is TGTGCCAGCAGGGGGGACAGGTCTGGCTACACCTTC. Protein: CASRGDRSGYTF.

The CDR3 loop is CASSTDRAAGTQYF. The CDR3, as DNA: TGTGCCAGCAGCACGGACAGGGCAGCGGGTACGCAGTATTTT. The V and J genes are TRBV6-5 and TRBJ2-3; 8 positions agree with TRBD1. This CDR3 region has 14 residues. V lost 6 bases and J lost 8; bases outside the gene matches: 10. Germline V gives CDR1 MNHEY, CDR2 SVGAGI.

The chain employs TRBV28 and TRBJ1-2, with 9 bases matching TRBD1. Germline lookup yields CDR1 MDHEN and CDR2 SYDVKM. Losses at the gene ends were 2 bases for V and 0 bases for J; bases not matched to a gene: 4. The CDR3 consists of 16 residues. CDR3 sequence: CASSLGDRVANYGYTF. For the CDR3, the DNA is TGTGCCAGCAGTTTAGGGGACAGGGTTGCTAACTATGGCTACACCTTC.

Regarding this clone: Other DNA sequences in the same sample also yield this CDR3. The CDR3 DNA is TGTGCCAGCAGCTTAGGGGAGAACACTGAAGCTTTCTTT. Translating gives CASSLGENTEAFF. V and J are TRBV7-2 and TRBJ1-1; D is ambiguous. V was shortened by 1 base and J by 1 base, with 4 bases between the two germline ends. CDR1 SGHTA and CDR2 FQGNSA come from the germline V gene. This CDR3 contains 13 residues.

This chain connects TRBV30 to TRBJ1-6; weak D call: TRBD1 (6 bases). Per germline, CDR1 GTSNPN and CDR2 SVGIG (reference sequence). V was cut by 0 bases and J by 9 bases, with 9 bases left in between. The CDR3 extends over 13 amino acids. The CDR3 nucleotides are TGTGCCTGGAGTGTTGCCAGGGGTTCACCCCTCCACTTT. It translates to CAWSVARGSPLHF.

The CDR3 coding sequence is TGTGCCAGCAGTGCCGGTGGGACTAGCACAGATACGCAGTATTTT. Its translation is CASSAGGTSTDTQYF. The gene calls are TRBV7-2 and TRBJ2-3, with D possibly TRBD2 on 6 matching bases. The CDR3 has 15 amino acids. CDR1 is SGHTA, CDR2 FQGNSA, per germline. The V and J ends lost 6 bases and 0 bases respectively, with 13 bases between them. Filled out from reference TRBV7-2 and TRBJ2-3, the complete variable domain reads GAGVSQSPSNKVTEKGKDVELRCDPISGHTALYWYRQSLGQGLEFLIYFQGNSAPDKSGLPSDRFSAERTGGSVSTLTIQRTQQEDSAVYLCASSAGGTSTDTQYFGPGTRLTVL.

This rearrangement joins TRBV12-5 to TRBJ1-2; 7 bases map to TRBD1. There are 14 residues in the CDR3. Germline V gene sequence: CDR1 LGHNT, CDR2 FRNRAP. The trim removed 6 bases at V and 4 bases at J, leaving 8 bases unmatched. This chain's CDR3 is CASGTGTESYGYTF. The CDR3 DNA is TGTGCTAGTGGAACCGGGACAGAGTCCTATGGCTACACCTTC.

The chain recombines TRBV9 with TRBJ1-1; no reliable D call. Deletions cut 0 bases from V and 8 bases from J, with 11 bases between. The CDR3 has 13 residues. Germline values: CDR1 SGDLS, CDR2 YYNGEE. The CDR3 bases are TGTGCCAGCAGCGTAGGGGCCGCGGCGGAAGCTTTCTTT. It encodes CASSVGAAAEAFF.

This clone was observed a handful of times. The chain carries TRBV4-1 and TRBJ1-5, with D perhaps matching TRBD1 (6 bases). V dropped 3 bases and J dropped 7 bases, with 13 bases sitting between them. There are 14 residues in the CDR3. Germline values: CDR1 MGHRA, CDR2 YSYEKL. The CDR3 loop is CASSQEGVRQPQHF. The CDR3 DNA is TGCGCCAGCAGCCAGGAGGGGGTTAGGCAGCCCCAGCATTTT.

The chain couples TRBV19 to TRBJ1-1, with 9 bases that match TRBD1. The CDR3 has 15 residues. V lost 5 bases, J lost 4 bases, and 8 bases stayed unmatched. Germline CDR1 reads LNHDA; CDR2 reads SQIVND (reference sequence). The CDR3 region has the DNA TGTGCCAGTAGTGCGCGACAGGGGGTGGGCACTGAAGCTTTCTTT. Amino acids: CASSARQGVGTEAFF.

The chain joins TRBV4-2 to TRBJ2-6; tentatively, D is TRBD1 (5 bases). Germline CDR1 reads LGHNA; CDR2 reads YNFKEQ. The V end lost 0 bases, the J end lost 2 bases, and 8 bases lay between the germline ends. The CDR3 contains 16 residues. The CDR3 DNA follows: TGTGCCAGCAGCCAAGACTCAGGGACTGGGGCCAACGTCCTGACTTTC. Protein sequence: CASSQDSGTGANVLTF.

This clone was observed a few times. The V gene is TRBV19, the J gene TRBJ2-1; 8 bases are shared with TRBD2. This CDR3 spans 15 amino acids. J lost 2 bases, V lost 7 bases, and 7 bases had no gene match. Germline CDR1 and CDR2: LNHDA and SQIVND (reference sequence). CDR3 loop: CASTFSGVPYNEQFF. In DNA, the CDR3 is TGTGCCAGTACCTTTAGCGGGGTCCCCTACAATGAGCAGTTCTTC.

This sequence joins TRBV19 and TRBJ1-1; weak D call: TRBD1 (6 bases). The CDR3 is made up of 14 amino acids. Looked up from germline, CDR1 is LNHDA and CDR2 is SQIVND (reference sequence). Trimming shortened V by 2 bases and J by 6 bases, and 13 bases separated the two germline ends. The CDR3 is CASSIPGARAEAFF. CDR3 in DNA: TGTGCCAGTAGTATACCGGGGGCGCGAGCTGAAGCTTTCTTT.

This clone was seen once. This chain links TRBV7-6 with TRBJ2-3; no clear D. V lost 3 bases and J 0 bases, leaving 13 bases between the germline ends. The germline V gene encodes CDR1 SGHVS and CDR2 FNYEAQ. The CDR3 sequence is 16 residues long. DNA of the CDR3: TGTGCCAGCAGCTTCCGCGGACGAGTTAGCACAGATACGCAGTATTTT. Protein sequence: CASSFRGRVSTDTQYF.